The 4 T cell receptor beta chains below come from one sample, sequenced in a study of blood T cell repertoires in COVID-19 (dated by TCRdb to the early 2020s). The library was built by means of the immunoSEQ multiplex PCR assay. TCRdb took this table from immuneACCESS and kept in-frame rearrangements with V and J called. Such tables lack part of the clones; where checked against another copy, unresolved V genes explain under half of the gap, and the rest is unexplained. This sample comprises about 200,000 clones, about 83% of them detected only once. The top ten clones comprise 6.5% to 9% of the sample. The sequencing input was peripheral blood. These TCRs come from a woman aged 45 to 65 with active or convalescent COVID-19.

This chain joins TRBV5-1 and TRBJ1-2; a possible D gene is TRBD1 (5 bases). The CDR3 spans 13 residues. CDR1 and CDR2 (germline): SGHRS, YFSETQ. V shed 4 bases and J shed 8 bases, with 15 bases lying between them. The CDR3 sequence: CASSPEGRGGYTF. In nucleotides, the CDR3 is TGCGCCAGCAGCCCGGAGGGGCGGGGAGGCTACACCTTC.

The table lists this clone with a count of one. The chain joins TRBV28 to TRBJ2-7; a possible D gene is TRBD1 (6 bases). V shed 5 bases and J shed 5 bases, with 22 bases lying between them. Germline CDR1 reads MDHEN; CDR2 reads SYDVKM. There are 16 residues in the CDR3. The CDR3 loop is CASSSILESRGNEQYF. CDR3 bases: TGTGCCAGCAGTAGTATCCTCGAATCCAGGGGAAACGAGCAGTACTTC.

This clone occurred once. The CDR3 coding sequence is TGTGCCAGTAGTTTCTCCGGGACTAGCGCATCCTACGAGCAGTACTTC. As protein: CASSFSGTSASYEQYF. The V and J genes are TRBV19 and TRBJ2-7; 10 bases map to TRBD2. CDR3 length equals 16 residues. Germline CDR1 and CDR2: LNHDA and SQIVND (reference sequence). The J segment lost 1 base and the V segment lost 5 bases, leaving 8 bases of the junction unmatched.

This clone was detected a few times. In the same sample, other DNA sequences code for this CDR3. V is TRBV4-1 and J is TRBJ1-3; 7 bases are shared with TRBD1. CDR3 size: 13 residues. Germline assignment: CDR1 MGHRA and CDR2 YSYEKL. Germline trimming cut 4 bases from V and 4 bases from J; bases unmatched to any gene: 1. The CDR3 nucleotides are TGCGCCAGCAGCCTGGGACAGGGAAACACCATATATTTT. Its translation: CASSLGQGNTIYF.